Below, 14 T cell receptor beta chains from the same sample are listed, as sequenced in a study of siplizumab effects on memory and regulatory T cells. Libraries were prepared by immunoSEQ multiplex PCR; TCRdb keeps only in-frame clonotypes and omits some of them. The table includes about 50,000 clones, about 97% detected once. Input material: naive CD4+ T cells sorted from blood. These receptors were collected from a human donor in good health.

The V gene is TRBV4-2, the J gene TRBJ1-1; D is unclear. Germline loops: CDR1 LGHNA, CDR2 YNFKEQ. CDR3 length: 14 amino acids. V lost 5 bases, J lost 6 bases, and 16 bases lay in between. CDR3 region: CASSLEPRKSEAFF. The CDR3 DNA sequence: TGTGCCAGCAGCTTGGAACCAAGAAAGTCTGAAGCTTTCTTT.

V is TRBV28 and J is TRBJ1-2; D may be TRBD1 (6 bases). Trimming took 6 bases from V and 5 from J, leaving 16 bases between them. The CDR3 runs to 14 residues. CDR1 is MDHEN and CDR2 is SYDVKM in the germline V gene. CDR3 protein: CASSSQGRVYGYTF. The CDR3 nucleotides are TGTGCCAGCAGCTCACAGGGTAGGGTATATGGCTACACCTTC.

The chain links TRBV25-1 to TRBJ1-5, with D tentatively TRBD1 (6 bases). The CDR3 sequence is 16 residues long. V was shortened by 2 bases and J by 3 bases, with 14 bases between the two germline ends. The germline V gene has CDR1 MGHDK and CDR2 SYGVNS. The CDR3: CASSEAAGASNQPQHF. The CDR3 DNA sequence: TGTGCCAGCAGTGAAGCGGCAGGGGCGTCCAATCAGCCCCAGCATTTT.

The rearrangement joins TRBV6-6 to TRBJ1-2; D is unresolved. CDR3 size: 14 residues. Trimming removed 1 base at V and 8 bases at J, with 14 bases between. Germline lookup yields CDR1 MNHNY and CDR2 SVGAGI (reference sequence). The CDR3 sequence is CASSYFGERSGYTF. CDR3 nucleotide sequence: TGTGCCAGCAGTTACTTCGGGGAGCGGTCGGGCTACACCTTC.

The J gene is TRBJ1-1, the V gene TRBV15, with D unclear. The germline gives CDR1 LNHNV, CDR2 YYDKDF (reference sequence). Trimming took 1 base from V and 0 from J, leaving 3 bases between them. This CDR3 comprises 13 residues. The DNA for the CDR3 is TGTGCCACCAGCAGAGGCATGAACACTGAAGCTTTCTTT. Translated: CATSRGMNTEAFF.

This chain uses TRBV10-3 with TRBJ1-4; D gene uncertain. Germline lookup yields CDR1 ENHRY and CDR2 SYGVKD. With 11 bases removed from V and 7 bases from J, the gap between germline ends came to 26 bases. The CDR3 has 16 amino acids. The CDR3 DNA reads as TGTGCCTCCCAGAGAGCGGGCAGCGACTATTCTGAAAAACTGTTTTTT. Its protein product is CASQRAGSDYSEKLFF.

The V call is TRBV6-4, the J call TRBJ2-7, with 9 bases lining up with TRBD1. With V trimmed by 6 bases and J by 3 bases, 9 bases remained unmatched. Germline V gene sequence: CDR1 MRHNA, CDR2 SNTAGT. This CDR3 spans 15 amino acids. The CDR3: CASRPRDRDFYEQYF. In DNA, the CDR3 is TGTGCCAGCAGACCACGGGACAGGGACTTCTACGAGCAGTACTTC.

The V and J genes are TRBV2 and TRBJ1-5, with 12 bases lining up with TRBD1. The CDR3 length is 14 residues. The germline gives CDR1 SNHLY, CDR2 FYNNEI. The V segment lost 8 bases and the J segment 7 bases; nucleotides outside the gene matches: 6. CDR3 nucleotides: TGTGCCAGCGGTGGGACAGGGGGCAGGCAGCCCCAGCATTTT. This sequence encodes CASGGTGGRQPQHF.

The chain recombines TRBV5-6 with TRBJ1-5, with no clear D. The CDR3 is made up of 14 amino acids. In germline, CDR1 is SGHDT, CDR2 YYEEEE. V gave up 1 base and J gave up 0 bases, with 5 bases separating them. CDR3 loop: CASSLKGSNQPQHF. The CDR3 DNA sequence: TGTGCCAGCAGCTTGAAGGGTAGCAATCAGCCCCAGCATTTT.

The chain is built from TRBV7-6 and TRBJ1-3, with D possibly matching TRBD1 (6 bases). The length of the CDR3 is 15 residues. Trimming pared 0 bases from V and 3 bases from J, leaving 9 bases between. Germline V gene sequence: CDR1 SGHVS, CDR2 FNYEAQ. The DNA for the CDR3 is TGTGCCAGCAGCTTAGCGCACAGGGTTGGAAACACCATATATTTT. It yields the protein CASSLAHRVGNTIYF.

The chain's CDR3 is CASNNRALEEAFF. DNA for the CDR3: TGTGCCAGCAACAACCGGGCCTTAGAGGAAGCTTTCTTT. This sequence joins TRBV2 and TRBJ1-1; D gene uncertain. Per the germline V gene, CDR1 is SNHLY and CDR2 is FYNNEI. V was trimmed by 7 bases and J by 8 bases, leaving 17 bases between them. This CDR3 has 13 residues.

About this clone itself: Mismatch with germline at one junction end may stem from a read error. The rearrangement links TRBV5-4 to TRBJ1-1; D not resolved. Germline CDR1 reads SGHNT; CDR2 reads YYREEE (reference sequence). This CDR3 is 12 amino acids long. Here the CDR3 DNA reads TGTGCCAGCAGCCCCTCCATTGGGTCGATACGCTTT. Protein sequence: CASSPSIGSIRF.

The chain joins TRBV6-6 to TRBJ2-5; D uncertain. The CDR3 runs to 14 residues. CDR1 is MNHNY, CDR2 SVGAGI, per germline (reference sequence). Trimming shortened V by 2 bases and J by 2 bases, and 9 bases separated the two germline ends. CDR3 in DNA: TGTGCCAGCAGTTACGGTGGGCAGCAAGAGACCCAGTACTTC. Translated: CASSYGGQQETQYF.

The chain links TRBV7-3 to TRBJ1-1; D is ambiguous. V was trimmed by 2 bases and J by 1 base, leaving 8 bases between them. The CDR3 spans 14 residues. Germline-derived CDR1 and CDR2 are SGHTA and FQGTGA. The CDR3 bases are TGTGCCAGCAGCTTATCGGCAGGGAACACTGAAGCTTTCTTT. Amino acid sequence: CASSLSAGNTEAFF.